The clone carrying this T cell receptor beta chain was observed a single time. This specimen comes from a study of T cells in Graves' hyperthyroidism and ophthalmopathy. RNA transcripts provided the source from which TCR beta CDR3 regions were amplified. An initial round of RT-PCR targeting the TCR CDR3 relied on the HTBI primer set. MiXCR, applied by TCRdb to the multiplex PCR reads, yields one record per CDR3 protein. The table has 540,000 or so distinct CDR3 sequences, around 46% seen once. Deletions cut 4 bases from V and 9 bases from J, with 18 bases between. CDR1 is KGHDR, CDR2 SFDVKD, per germline. The CDR3 has 14 amino acids.

The sequenced sample was peripheral blood or thyroid tissue (not recorded which). This TCR came from an adult woman with Graves' disease, either hyperthyroidism or ophthalmopathy (not recorded which). This chain links TRBV24-1 with TRBJ2-7; D call uncertain. The CDR3 sequence: CATSEDGADPRQYF. CDR3 coding DNA: TGTGCCACCAGTGAGGACGGAGCCGATCCTCGGCAGTACTTC.